The TCR beta chain described here comes from a study of T cell responses to AZD1222 COVID-19 vaccine. General study results and limits: Reports indicate that nearly half of spike-specific TCRs are directed at unmutated variant regions. Donors were mostly white British, more females; clonal diversity possibly underestimated.

The germline gives CDR1 MNHEY, CDR2 SVGAGI. The V gene end was trimmed by 6 bases and the J gene end by 4 bases; junction bases not matched to a gene: 5. This CDR3 has 14 amino acids. About this clone: No antigen is known for it.

Measured with immunoSEQ multiplex PCR; TCRdb has only the in-frame clones, and not every one. The sample carries 95,000 to 100,000 clones, 90% to 95% recorded once. The receptor comes from an adult who received the AZD1222 COVID-19 vaccine. Sequencing used peripheral blood, obtained 28 days after the second AZD1222 dose. This chain links TRBV6-5 with TRBJ1-5, with 8 bases matching TRBD1. CDR3 loop: CASRGDRGNQPQHF. The CDR3 nucleotides read TGTGCCAGCAGGGGCGACAGGGGAAATCAGCCCCAGCATTTT.